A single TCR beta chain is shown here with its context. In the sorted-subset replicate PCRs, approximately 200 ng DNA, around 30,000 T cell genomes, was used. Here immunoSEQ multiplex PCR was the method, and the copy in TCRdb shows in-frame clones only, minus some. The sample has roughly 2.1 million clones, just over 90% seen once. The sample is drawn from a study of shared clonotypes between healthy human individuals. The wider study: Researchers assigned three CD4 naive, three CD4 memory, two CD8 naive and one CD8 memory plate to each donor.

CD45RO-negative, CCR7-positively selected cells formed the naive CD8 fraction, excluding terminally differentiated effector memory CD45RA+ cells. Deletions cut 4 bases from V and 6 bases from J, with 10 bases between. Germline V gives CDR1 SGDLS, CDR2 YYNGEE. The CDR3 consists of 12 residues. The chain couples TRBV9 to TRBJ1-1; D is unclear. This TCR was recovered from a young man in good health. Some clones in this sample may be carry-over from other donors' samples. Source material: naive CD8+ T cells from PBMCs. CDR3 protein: CASSTTGSEAFF. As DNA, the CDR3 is TGTGCCAGCAGCACTACGGGATCTGAAGCTTTCTTT.